This passage covers 23 T cell receptor beta chains from one sample sequenced in a study of blood T cells in healthy people across ages. Next came a second PCR, run for about 7 to 12 cycles, which used a sample-barcoded 5' primer along with a J-beta primer mix. TCRdb itself ran the 5' RACE reads through MiXCR, one entry per CDR3 protein. Among 780,000 or so distinct CDR3 sequences, around 25% were seen once, and the ten largest hold approximately 3.7%. The same specimen was also included in a second study, on T cells of mothers and their children.

Sequencing was done on a sample of blood. The receptors come from a boy younger than 18 in good health.

The genes are TRBV6-2 or TRBV6-3 and TRBJ2-7; D gene ambiguous. Trimming removed 5 bases at V and 5 bases at J, with 10 bases between. Germline CDR1 is MNHEY and CDR2 is SVGEGT. This CDR3 region has 12 residues. This CDR3 is CASSAPENEQYF. CDR3 DNA: TGTGCCAGCAGTGCCCCGGAGAACGAGCAGTACTTC.

This clonotype appeared once. The chain couples TRBV20-1 to TRBJ1-4; a weak D match, TRBD1 (6 bases). The V end was cut by 5 bases, the J end by 7 bases, with 14 bases between. Germline V gene data show CDR1 as DFQATT and CDR2 as SNEGSKA (reference sequence). The length of the CDR3 is 13 residues. As DNA, the CDR3 is TGCAGTGCTCCCGGGACAAGGGGTGAAAAACTGTTTTTT. This codes for CSAPGTRGEKLFF.

V and J are TRBV7-8 and TRBJ1-2, with TRBD1 as a possible D gene (5 bases). In germline, CDR1 is SGHVS, CDR2 FQNEAQ. The CDR3 is 17 residues long. V shed 4 bases and J shed 3 bases, with 21 bases lying between them. The CDR3 DNA sequence: TGTGCCAGCAGCTCCTTGGGACGTATGAGTAACGACTATGGCTACACCTTC. It yields the protein CASSSLGRMSNDYGYTF.

The chain uses TRBV28 and TRBJ2-7; TRBD2 aligns across 9 bases. Germline V gene lookup returns CDR1 MDHEN and CDR2 SYDVKM. J gave up 1 base and V 1 base, and 5 bases lay outside the gene matches. The CDR3 runs to 16 residues. The CDR3 DNA reads TGTGCCAGCAGTTTATATTCCCTAGCGGGGTCCTACGAGCAGTACTTC. Its translation is CASSLYSLAGSYEQYF. The whole variable domain, filled in from reference TRBV28 and TRBJ2-7, reads DVKVTQSSRYLVKRTGEKVFLECVQDMDHENMFWYRQDPGLGLRLIYFSYDVKMKEKGDIPEGYSVSREKKERFSLILESASTNQTSMYLCASSLYSLAGSYEQYFGPGTRLTVT.

The V and J genes are TRBV4-3 and TRBJ1-1, with D hard to call. The V gene lost 0 bases and the J gene lost 0 bases, with 14 bases spanning the gap. Germline CDR1 reads LGHNA; CDR2 reads YSLEER. This CDR3 region has 17 residues. The CDR3 reads CASSQDFLRRMNTEAFF. The CDR3 nucleotides read TGCGCCAGCAGCCAAGATTTCCTGCGGAGGATGAACACTGAAGCTTTCTTT.

V gene TRBV29-1 combines with J gene TRBJ2-5; 9 bases are shared with TRBD1. CDR3 length equals 12 residues. Trimming cost V 7 bases and J 4 bases; bases outside gene matches: 4. The germline gives CDR1 SQVTM, CDR2 ANQGSEA. The CDR3 region is CSADRGVETQYF. The CDR3 DNA follows: TGCAGCGCAGACAGGGGGGTAGAGACCCAGTACTTC.

This clonotype was observed a handful of times. A read error may account for a junction end that differs from germline. The rearrangement joins TRBV6-2 or TRBV6-3 to TRBJ2-1; TRBD1 agrees at 9 bases. From germline, CDR1 is MNHEY and CDR2 SVGEGT. The CDR3 is made up of 13 amino acids. In DNA form, the CDR3 reads TGTGCCAGCAGTCTACGCCCTCAGGACAGGGGTGATTTC. The encoded protein is CASSLRPQDRGDF.

Only one count was recorded for this clonotype. The CDR3 coding sequence is TGCAGTGCTGCGTTGCTAGCGGGAGGGCTTCAATACTTC. It specifies CSAALLAGGLQYF. V usage is TRBV20-1 and J usage is TRBJ2-5, with 12 nucleotides matching TRBD2. The germline gives CDR1 DFQATT, CDR2 SNEGSKA (reference sequence). The CDR3 runs 13 residues. With V trimmed by 5 bases and J by 14 bases, 12 bases remained unmatched.

This clonotype appeared once. DNA for the CDR3: TGTGCCAGCAGTACCACCGGGACTAGCGGATACACAGATACGCAGTATTTT. Residues: CASSTTGTSGYTDTQYF. The rearrangement links TRBV27 to TRBJ2-3; 11 bases fit TRBD2. Trimming cost V 5 bases and J 2 bases; bases outside gene matches: 9. The CDR3 has 17 amino acids. Germline V gene sequence: CDR1 MNHEY, CDR2 SMNVEV (reference sequence).

V and J are TRBV4-1 and TRBJ2-5; D gene ambiguous. The germline V gene has CDR1 MGHRA and CDR2 YSYEKL. The length of the CDR3 is 16 residues. Trimming removed 4 bases from V and 2 bases from J, with 17 bases in between. This CDR3 is CASSPTQYIVQETQYF. CDR3 coding DNA: TGCGCCAGCAGCCCGACCCAATACATTGTACAAGAGACCCAGTACTTC.

This clonotype showed up just a few times. Here the CDR3 DNA reads TGTGCCAGCAGCCCGACAGGGATGCGTGAAAAACTGTTTTTT. Translating it yields CASSPTGMREKLFF. This sequence joins TRBV7-2 and TRBJ1-4, with TRBD1 matching over 7 bases. The CDR3 sequence is 14 residues long. With V trimmed by 5 bases and J by 7 bases, 7 bases remained unmatched. Germline V CDR1 and CDR2: SGHTA, FQGNSA.

The chain combines TRBV24-1 with TRBJ2-3, with 9 bases lining up with TRBD2. This CDR3 contains 15 residues. After removal of 5 bases from V and 2 bases from J, the junction contained 4 bases not matched to a gene. CDR1 and CDR2 (germline): KGHDR, SFDVKD. The CDR3 DNA follows: TGTGCCACCAGTGGGCCTAGCGGGGCCACAGATACGCAGTATTTT. It specifies CATSGPSGATDTQYF.

The J gene is TRBJ2-7, the V gene TRBV20-1; tentative D call: TRBD1 (5 bases). With 1 base removed from V and 3 bases from J, the gap between germline ends came to 7 bases. CDR1 is DFQATT and CDR2 is SNEGSKA in the germline V gene (reference sequence). The CDR3 length is 12 residues. CDR3 protein: CSARVTGYEQYF. The CDR3, as DNA: TGCAGTGCTAGAGTTACAGGCTACGAGCAGTACTTC.

The genes are TRBV29-1 and TRBJ2-7; 11 bases agree with TRBD1. The trim removed 7 bases at V and 5 bases at J, leaving 7 bases unmatched. CDR1 SQVTM and CDR2 ANQGSEA come from the germline V gene. The CDR3 runs to 13 residues. The CDR3 spells CSAGDRGSHEQYF. The DNA for the CDR3 is TGCAGCGCCGGGGACAGGGGGTCCCACGAGCAGTACTTC.

This clonotype was seen a handful of times. The chain combines TRBV6-2 or TRBV6-3 with TRBJ2-4; D might be TRBD2 (6 bases). The CDR3 is 15 residues long. V lost 2 bases, J lost 4 bases, and 12 bases lay in between. Germline V lookup: CDR1 MNHEY, CDR2 SVGEGT. DNA for the CDR3: TGTGCCAGCAGTTACCCCGCGGGAATTAAAAACATTCAGTACTTC. The encoded protein is CASSYPAGIKNIQYF.

In its sample, this clonotype was seen a few times. The J gene is TRBJ1-6, the V gene TRBV2; no reliable D call. V shed 6 bases and J shed 8 bases, with 20 bases lying between them. Germline lookup yields CDR1 SNHLY and CDR2 FYNNEI. The CDR3 consists of 16 residues. The CDR3 nucleotides are TGTGCCAGCAGCGAACCGGGCCGCCTCTGGGATTCACCCCTCCACTTT. Translating gives CASSEPGRLWDSPLHF. The whole variable domain, remainder taken from reference TRBV2 and TRBJ1-6, is EPEVTQTPSHQVTQMGQEVILRCVPISNHLYFYWYRQILGQKVEFLVSFYNNEISEKSEIFDDQFSVERPDGSNFTLKIRSTKLEDSAMYFCASSEPGRLWDSPLHFGNGTRLTVT.

This clonotype was counted only a few times. The J gene is TRBJ2-2, the V gene TRBV15, with 8 bases matching TRBD2. Trimming at V came to 5 bases and at J to 7 bases, leaving 12 bases not matched to a gene. Germline CDR1 reads LNHNV; CDR2 reads YYDKDF (reference sequence). The length of the CDR3 is 16 residues. CDR3 DNA sequence: TGTGCCACCAGCCGGCCGGGGGAGCGGGAGATCGGGGAGCTGTTTTTT. As protein: CATSRPGEREIGELFF.

A word on this clonotype: A much more abundant neighbour one base away suggests this may be a read error. J is TRBJ1-1 and V is TRBV4-3; the D gene is possibly TRBD1 (5 bases). The CDR3 is made up of 14 amino acids. V lost 0 bases to trimming and J lost 1 base, with 6 bases between them. Germline V gene lookup returns CDR1 LGHNA and CDR2 YSLEER. This chain's CDR3 is CASSQDGGNTEAFF. The CDR3 bases are TGCGCCAGCAGCCAAGATGGGGGGAACACTGAAGCTTTCTTT.

V usage is TRBV7-8 and J usage is TRBJ2-1; 16 positions agree with TRBD2. The CDR3 spans 19 residues. J lost 0 bases, V lost 5 bases, and 7 bases had no gene match. Per the germline V gene, CDR1 is SGHVS and CDR2 is FQNEAQ. The CDR3: CASSGIGTSGRVSYNEQFF. The DNA for the CDR3 is TGTGCCAGCAGCGGGATAGGGACTAGCGGGAGGGTCTCCTACAATGAGCAGTTCTTC.

This clonotype has a handful of counts. The chain combines TRBV28 with TRBJ1-2; D is perhaps TRBD1 (5 bases). Germline CDR1 reads MDHEN; CDR2 reads SYDVKM. This CDR3 has 16 amino acids. Trimming took 3 bases from V and 3 from J, leaving 17 bases between them. CDR3 in DNA: TGTGCCAGCAGTTTTCATTCGGGGCCTGCGGACTATGGCTACACCTTC. Translating it yields CASSFHSGPADYGYTF.

There are many counts of this clonotype. This rearrangement joins TRBV18 to TRBJ2-7, with TRBD1 as a possible D gene (6 bases). CDR1 and CDR2 (germline): KGHSH, LQKENI. The CDR3 runs 18 residues. Trimming cost V 0 bases and J 3 bases, with 21 bases left between them. The CDR3 loop reads CASSPPFTQGRAGYEQYF. The CDR3 DNA follows: TGTGCCAGCTCACCACCGTTTACTCAGGGGCGAGCCGGCTACGAGCAGTACTTC.

This chain links TRBV7-9 with TRBJ2-3; possibly TRBD2 for D (5 bases). This CDR3 comprises 15 residues. With 3 bases removed from V and 4 bases from J, the gap between germline ends came to 14 bases. Germline lookup yields CDR1 SEHNR and CDR2 FQNEAQ (reference sequence). In DNA form, the CDR3 reads TGTGCCAGCAGCTTTTGGGCAGAGAGGGCAGATACGCAGTATTTT. Its protein product is CASSFWAERADTQYF. Full variable domain (rest looked up from reference TRBV7-9 and TRBJ2-3): DTGVSQNPRHKITKRGQNVTFRCDPISEHNRLYWYRQTLGQGPEFLTYFQNEAQLEKSRLLSDRFSAERPKGSFSTLEIQRTEQGDSAMYLCASSFWAERADTQYFGPGTRLTVL.

This clonotype was seen a single time. The V call is TRBV20-1, the J call TRBJ2-7; 7 bases map to TRBD2. The length of the CDR3 is 13 residues. Germline CDR1 is DFQATT and CDR2 is SNEGSKA (reference sequence). V shed 4 bases, J shed 0 bases, and the junction held 3 bases outside the gene matches. The CDR3 DNA reads TGCAGTGCTACTAGCGGAGCCTCCTACGAGCAGTACTTC. It translates to CSATSGASYEQYF.